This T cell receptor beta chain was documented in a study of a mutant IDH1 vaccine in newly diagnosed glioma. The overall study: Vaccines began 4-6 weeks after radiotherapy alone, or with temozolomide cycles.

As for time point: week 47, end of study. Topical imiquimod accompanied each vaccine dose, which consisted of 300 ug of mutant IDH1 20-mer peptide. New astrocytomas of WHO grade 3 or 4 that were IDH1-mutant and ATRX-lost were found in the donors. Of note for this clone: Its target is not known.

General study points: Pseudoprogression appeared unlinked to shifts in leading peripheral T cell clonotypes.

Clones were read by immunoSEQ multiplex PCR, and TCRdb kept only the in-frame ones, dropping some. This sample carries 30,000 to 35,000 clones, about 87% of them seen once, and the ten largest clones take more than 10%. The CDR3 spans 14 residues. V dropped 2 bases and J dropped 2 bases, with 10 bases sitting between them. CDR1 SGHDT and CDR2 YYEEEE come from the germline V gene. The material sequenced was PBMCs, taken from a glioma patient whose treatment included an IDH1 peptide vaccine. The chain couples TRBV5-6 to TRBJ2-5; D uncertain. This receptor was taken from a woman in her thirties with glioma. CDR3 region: CASSLGGGQETQYF. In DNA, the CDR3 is TGTGCCAGCAGCTTAGGCGGCGGTCAAGAGACCCAGTACTTC.